Listed below are T cell receptor beta chains from one sample, sequenced in a study of T cells in localized non-small cell lung cancer. Produced via immunoSEQ multiplex PCR; TCRdb's table is partial and in-frame only. The repertoire holds tens of thousands of clones, with around 90% as singletons. The sample here was PBMCs, taken before any cancer treatment. The receptors here all came from a female donor with stage II lung adenocarcinoma. Each CDR3 is given with its conserved first and last residue. A D gene is named only where the DNA matches it firmly. Rows give clone size only sometimes, using once, few, many, or a class for an expanded clone.

clone_size	d_call	v_call	j_call	cdr3_aa	cdr3_nt
.	TRBD1	TRBV27	TRBJ1-1	CASSQGQGSTEAFF	TGTGCCAGCAGTCAAGGACAGGGGAGCACTGAAGCTTTCTTT
.	.	TRBV5-1	TRBJ2-7	CASSLLGQSEQYF	TGCGCCAGCAGCTTGCTAGGGCAGAGCGAGCAGTACTTC
.	.	TRBV4-1	TRBJ1-5	CASSQDGHGAGNQPQHF	TGCGCCAGCAGCCAAGATGGACATGGGGCGGGCAATCAGCCCCAGCATTTT
.	TRBD1	TRBV19	TRBJ1-2	CASSIGPGGEDYGYTF	TGTGCCAGTAGTATAGGCCCAGGGGGCGAAGACTATGGCTACACCTTC
.	TRBD1	TRBV7-6	TRBJ2-1	CASSGNRGDEQFF	TGTGCCAGCAGCGGGAACAGGGGGGATGAGCAGTTCTTC
.	.	TRBV2	TRBJ1-5	CASSLPGDQPQHF	TGTGCCAGCAGTCTCCCGGGAGATCAGCCCCAGCATTTT
.	.	TRBV9	TRBJ1-1	CASSVEISTEAFF	TGTGCCAGCAGCGTAGAGATAAGCACTGAAGCTTTCTTT
once	.	TRBV5-6	TRBJ2-7	CASSLDRSSYEQYF	TGTGCCAGCAGCTTGGACAGGAGCTCCTACGAGCAGTACTTC
once	.	TRBV6-1	TRBJ1-2	CASSESGSGYTF	TGTGCCAGCAGTGAGTCAGGAAGTGGCTACACCTTC
.	TRBD1	TRBV6-1	TRBJ2-7	CASRKGQGAYEQYF	TGTGCCAGCAGAAAGGGACAGGGGGCCTACGAGCAGTACTTC
.	TRBD1	TRBV5-4	TRBJ2-2	CASSLGQGQFTGELFF	TGTGCCAGCAGCCTAGGACAGGGGCAGTTCACCGGGGAGCTGTTTTTT
.	TRBD1	TRBV6-1	TRBJ1-2	CASSVGDRNYGYTF	TGTGCCAGCAGCGTAGGGGACAGAAACTATGGCTACACCTTC
.	.	TRBV16	TRBJ1-5	CASSSTVGNQPQHF	TGTGCCAGCAGCAGTACCGTGGGCAATCAGCCCCAGCATTTT
.	.	TRBV5-1	TRBJ1-1	CASNLGRGLGEAFF	TGCGCCAGCAACCTCGGGAGGGGACTAGGTGAAGCTTTCTTT
.	.	TRBV18	TRBJ1-2	CASSPPGTSYGYTF	TGTGCCAGCTCACCACCCGGCACTTCCTATGGCTACACCTTC
.	.	TRBV11-2	TRBJ2-5	CASSFGTTGGAETQYF	TGTGCCAGCAGCTTTGGGACCACAGGGGGGGCGGAGACCCAGTACTTC
.	.	TRBV19	TRBJ1-2	CASSISDNYGYTF	TGTGCCAGTAGTATTTCAGATAACTATGGCTACACCTTC
once	.	TRBV7-9	TRBJ1-2	CASSTPTGNVDGYTF	TGTGCCAGCAGCACCCCAACAGGGAATGTTGATGGCTACACCTTC
few	TRBD2	TRBV7-6	TRBJ2-1	CASSWLAGRDEQFF	TGTGCCAGCAGCTGGCTAGCGGGGCGGGATGAGCAGTTCTTC
.	TRBD1	TRBV6-5	TRBJ1-2	CASSLEDRVGGYTF	TGTGCCAGCAGCCTCGAAGACAGGGTTGGTGGCTACACCTTC
.	.	TRBV10-1	TRBJ1-5	CASSEGPAPQHF	TGCGCCAGCAGTGAAGGGCCCGCGCCCCAGCATTTT
.	TRBD2	TRBV5-1	TRBJ2-1	CASSFGLAGSSYNEQFF	TGCGCCAGCAGCTTCGGACTAGCGGGGAGCTCCTACAATGAGCAGTTCTTC
once	.	TRBV7-6	TRBJ2-1	CASSLGGIYNEQFF	TGTGCCAGCAGCTTAGGCGGGATTTACAATGAGCAGTTCTTC
.	TRBD1	TRBV19	TRBJ1-5	CASNQGQGNQPQHF	TGTGCCAGTAACCAGGGACAGGGAAACCAGCCCCAGCATTTT
few	.	TRBV6-1	TRBJ1-2	CASGHTGTIYGYTF	TGTGCCAGCGGCCATACCGGGACCATATATGGCTACACCTTC
few	TRBD1	TRBV30	TRBJ1-4	CAWSEQGNEKLFF	TGTGCCTGGAGTGAACAGGGGAATGAAAAACTGTTTTTT
.	.	TRBV5-1	TRBJ2-3	CASSLEGRTTTDTQYF	TGCGCCAGCAGCTTGGAGGGAAGAACCACGACAGATACGCAGTATTTT
.	.	TRBV11-2	TRBJ1-2	CASSLEGLYDGYTF	TGTGCCAGCAGCTTAGAGGGCCTATACGATGGCTACACCTTC
.	.	TRBV30	TRBJ1-3	CAWSLVDLSSGNTIYF	TGTGCCTGGAGCCTCGTGGACCTGAGCTCTGGAAACACCATATATTTT
few	TRBD2	TRBV2	TRBJ2-2	CASSFEGLSNTGELFF	TGTGCCAGCAGTTTTGAGGGACTATCGAACACCGGGGAGCTGTTTTTT
few	.	TRBV27	TRBJ1-1	CASREGPGTNTEAFF	TGTGCCAGCAGAGAAGGGCCCGGGACGAACACTGAAGCTTTCTTT
.	.	TRBV19	TRBJ1-3	CASRRGSGNTIYF	TGTGCCAGTCGACGGGGCTCTGGAAACACCATATATTTT
.	.	TRBV4-1	TRBJ1-4	CASSPDRLPNEKLFF	TGCGCCAGCAGCCCAGACAGGTTACCTAATGAAAAACTGTTTTTT
few	.	TRBV10-3	TRBJ2-5	CAISGSRDGSLLAKETQYF	TGTGCCATCAGTGGGTCCCGGGACGGAAGCCTCTTGGCCAAAGAGACCCAGTACTTC
.	.	TRBV18	TRBJ2-5	CASSPLERQETQYF	TGTGCCAGCTCACCACTCGAGAGGCAAGAGACCCAGTACTTC
few	.	TRBV10-1	TRBJ1-5	CASSGGIGQPQHF	TGCGCCAGCAGTGGGGGGATAGGGCAGCCCCAGCATTTT
once	.	TRBV2	TRBJ2-3	CASSGRQGSTDTQYF	TGTGCCAGCAGTGGGCGGCAGGGGAGCACAGATACGCAGTATTTT
.	TRBD2	TRBV6-5	TRBJ2-2	CASSYSTQRGGQLFF	TGTGCCAGCAGTTACTCGACCCAGCGGGGGGGCCAGCTGTTTTTT
.	TRBD1	TRBV19	TRBJ2-7	CASSGTASYEQYF	TGTGCCAGTTCCGGGACAGCCTCCTACGAGCAGTACTTC
few	TRBD1	TRBV2	TRBJ1-5	CASTTGPREPQHF	TGTGCCAGCACGACAGGGCCCAGAGAGCCCCAGCATTTT
.	.	TRBV9	TRBJ2-1	CASSVGGREQFF	TGTGCCAGCAGCGTAGGAGGAAGGGAGCAGTTCTTC
once	.	TRBV4-1	TRBJ1-5	CASSLGLGSNQPQHF	TGCGCCAGCAGTTTAGGGTTGGGGAGCAATCAGCCCCAGCATTTT
.	TRBD2	TRBV7-3	TRBJ2-1	CASSFGTNNEQFF	TGTGCCAGCAGCTTCGGGACTAATAATGAGCAGTTCTTC
.	.	TRBV9	TRBJ2-3	CASSVATGDTQYF	TGTGCCAGCAGCGTAGCCACAGGGGATACGCAGTATTTT
.	TRBD1	TRBV5-1	TRBJ1-2	CASVATGGYGYTF	TGCGCCAGCGTCGCGACAGGGGGCTATGGCTACACCTTC
.	.	TRBV19	TRBJ1-5	CASSLRRGNQPQHF	TGTGCCAGTAGTTTACGCAGGGGTAATCAGCCCCAGCATTTT
.	.	TRBV7-3	TRBJ1-2	CAGLGGGYGYTF	TGTGCCGGTTTGGGAGGGGGCTATGGCTACACCTTC
.	.	TRBV30	TRBJ1-1	CAWTEGPREGDEAFF	TGTGCCTGGACCGAAGGCCCTAGAGAGGGGGATGAAGCTTTCTTT
.	.	TRBV7-3	TRBJ2-2	CASSLRSGGTGELFF	TGTGCCAGCAGCTTACGGTCGGGCGGTACCGGGGAGCTGTTTTTT
.	TRBD2	TRBV4-1	TRBJ2-4	CASSQGPLAGGGNIQYF	TGCGCCAGCAGCCAAGGACCCTTAGCGGGGGGCGGAAACATTCAGTACTTC
.	TRBD1	TRBV2	TRBJ2-4	CASRGQGLAKNIQYF	TGTGCCAGCAGGGGACAGGGTCTAGCCAAAAACATTCAGTACTTC
.	TRBD1	TRBV7-8	TRBJ1-6	CASSRGQGAYESPLHF	TGTGCCAGCAGCCGGGGACAGGGGGCTTATGAATCACCCCTCCACTTT
.	.	TRBV18	TRBJ2-2	CASSPPKVAGHPNTGELFF	TGTGCCAGCTCACCACCCAAAGTTGCAGGACACCCGAACACCGGGGAGCTGTTTTTT
once	TRBD1	TRBV18	TRBJ1-2	CASSPEGQGRYGYTF	TGTGCCAGCTCACCGGAAGGACAGGGGAGGTATGGCTACACCTTC
.	.	TRBV5-1	TRBJ2-2	CASSRSGSTGELFF	TGCGCCAGCAGTCGGTCGGGGAGCACCGGGGAGCTGTTTTTT
.	.	TRBV11-1	TRBJ1-1	CASSLGVNTEAFF	TGTGCCAGCAGCTTGGGGGTCAACACTGAAGCTTTCTTT